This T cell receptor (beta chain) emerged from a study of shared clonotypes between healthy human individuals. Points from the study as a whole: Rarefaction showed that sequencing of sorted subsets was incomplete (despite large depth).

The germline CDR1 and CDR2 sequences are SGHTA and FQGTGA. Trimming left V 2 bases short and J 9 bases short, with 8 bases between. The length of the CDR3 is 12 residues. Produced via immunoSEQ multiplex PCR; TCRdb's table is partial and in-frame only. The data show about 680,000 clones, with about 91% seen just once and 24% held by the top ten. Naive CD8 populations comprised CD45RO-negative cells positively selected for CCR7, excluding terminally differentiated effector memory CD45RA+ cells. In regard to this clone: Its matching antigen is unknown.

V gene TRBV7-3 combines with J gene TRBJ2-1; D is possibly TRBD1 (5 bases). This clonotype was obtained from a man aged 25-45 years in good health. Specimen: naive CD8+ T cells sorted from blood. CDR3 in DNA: TGTGCCAGCAGCTTACAGGGCGGTGAGCAGTTCTTC. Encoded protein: CASSLQGGEQFF.